This T cell receptor (beta chain) was sequenced during a study of patients and donors after allogeneic stem cell transplantation. TCRdb fed the RT-PCR reads into MiXCR, producing one record per CDR3 protein. This table has some 960,000 distinct CDR3 sequences, roughly 17% appearing once. The germline CDR1 and CDR2 sequences are SGHKS and YYEKEE (reference sequence). The trim removed 2 bases at V and 7 bases at J, leaving 5 bases unmatched. The length of the CDR3 is 15 residues. This sequence originates from a human donor who was either an allogeneic HSCT recipient or a stem cell or donor lymphocyte infusion donor (not recorded which). It is not recorded whose cells these are; they may come from a transplant donor. The material sequenced was blood, either unsorted or a sorted T cell fraction (not recorded which). The chain employs TRBV5-5 and TRBJ1-6; 8 bases fit TRBD1. CDR3 bases: TGTGCCAGCAGCTTCTCGACAGGGGCCAATTCACCCCTCCACTTT. Its translation is CASSFSTGANSPLHF.